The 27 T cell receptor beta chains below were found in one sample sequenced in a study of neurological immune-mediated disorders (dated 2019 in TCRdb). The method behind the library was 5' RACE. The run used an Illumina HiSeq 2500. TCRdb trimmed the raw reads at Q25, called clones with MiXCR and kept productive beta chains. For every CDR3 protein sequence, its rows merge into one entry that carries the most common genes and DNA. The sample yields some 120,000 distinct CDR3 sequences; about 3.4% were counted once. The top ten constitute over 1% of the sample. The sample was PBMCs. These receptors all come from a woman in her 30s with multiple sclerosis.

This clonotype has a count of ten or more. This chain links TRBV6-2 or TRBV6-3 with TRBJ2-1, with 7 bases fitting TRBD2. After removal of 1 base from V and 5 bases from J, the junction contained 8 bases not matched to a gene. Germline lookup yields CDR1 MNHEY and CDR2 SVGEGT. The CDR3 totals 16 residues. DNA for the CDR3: TGTGCCAGCAGTTACTATAGTAGCGGGTCTCACAATGAGCAGTTCTTC. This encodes CASSYYSSGSHNEQFF.

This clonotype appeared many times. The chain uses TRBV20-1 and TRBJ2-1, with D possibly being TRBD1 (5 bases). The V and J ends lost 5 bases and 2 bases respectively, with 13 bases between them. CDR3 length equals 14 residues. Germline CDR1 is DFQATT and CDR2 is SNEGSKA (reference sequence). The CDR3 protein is CSAQILGAYNEQFF. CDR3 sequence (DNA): TGCAGTGCTCAAATTCTAGGGGCCTACAATGAGCAGTTCTTC.

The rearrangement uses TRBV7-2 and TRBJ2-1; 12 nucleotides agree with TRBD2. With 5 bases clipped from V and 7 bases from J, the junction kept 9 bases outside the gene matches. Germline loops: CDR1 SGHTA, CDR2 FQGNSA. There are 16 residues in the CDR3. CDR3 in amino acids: CASSLRTSGTWNEQFF. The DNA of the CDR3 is TGTGCCAGCAGCCTCCGGACTAGCGGGACTTGGAATGAGCAGTTCTTC.

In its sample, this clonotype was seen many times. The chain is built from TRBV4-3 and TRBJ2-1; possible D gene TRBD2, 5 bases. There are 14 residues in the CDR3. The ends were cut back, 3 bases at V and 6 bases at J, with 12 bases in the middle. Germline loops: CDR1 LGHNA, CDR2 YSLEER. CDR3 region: CASSHGISSNEQFF. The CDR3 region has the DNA TGCGCCAGCAGCCACGGGATCTCTAGCAATGAGCAGTTCTTC.

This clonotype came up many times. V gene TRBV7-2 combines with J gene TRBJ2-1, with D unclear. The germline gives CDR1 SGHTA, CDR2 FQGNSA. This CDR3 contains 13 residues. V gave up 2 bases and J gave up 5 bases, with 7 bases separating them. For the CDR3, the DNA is TGTGCCAGCAGCTTAAGGAGAAACAATGAGCAGTTCTTC. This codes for CASSLRRNNEQFF.

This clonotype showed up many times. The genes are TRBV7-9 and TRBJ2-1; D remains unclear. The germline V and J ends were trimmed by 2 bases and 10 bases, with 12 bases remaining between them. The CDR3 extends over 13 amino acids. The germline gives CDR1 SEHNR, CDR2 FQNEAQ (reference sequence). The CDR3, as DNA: TGTGCCAGCAGCTTAATTTCTACAAGAGAGCAGTTCTTC. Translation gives CASSLISTREQFF.

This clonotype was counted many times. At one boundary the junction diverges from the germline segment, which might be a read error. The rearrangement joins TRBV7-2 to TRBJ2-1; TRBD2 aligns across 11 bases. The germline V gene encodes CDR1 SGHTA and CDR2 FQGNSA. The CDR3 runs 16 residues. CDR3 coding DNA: TGTGCCAGCAGATCTTCTAGCGGGGGGCCAACCAATGAGCATTTCTTC. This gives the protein CASRSSSGGPTNEHFF. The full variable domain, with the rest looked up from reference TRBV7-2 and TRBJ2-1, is GAGVSQSPSNKVTEKGKDVELRCDPISGHTALYWYRQSLGQGLEFLIYFQGNSAPDKSGLPSDRFSAERTGGSVSTLTIQRTQQEDSAVYLCASRSSSGGPTNEHFFGPGTRLTVL.

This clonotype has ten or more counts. The CDR3 coding sequence is TGTGCCACCAGCAGAGAAACAGGTTACCCAAGCAGGGAGCTGTTTTTT. Its protein product is CATSRETGYPSRELFF. The rearrangement links TRBV15 to TRBJ2-2, with D possibly being TRBD1 (5 bases). Trimming left V 0 bases short and J 9 bases short, with 17 bases between. The germline gives CDR1 LNHNV, CDR2 YYDKDF (reference sequence). This CDR3 spans 16 amino acids.

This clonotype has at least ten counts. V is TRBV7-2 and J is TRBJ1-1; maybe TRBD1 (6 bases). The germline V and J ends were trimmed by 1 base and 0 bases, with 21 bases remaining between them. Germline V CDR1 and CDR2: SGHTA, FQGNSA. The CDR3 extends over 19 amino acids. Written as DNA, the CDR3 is TGTGCCAGCAGCTTAGGAGGGGGGAGAGGCAAACCAATGAACACTGAAGCTTTCTTT. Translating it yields CASSLGGGRGKPMNTEAFF. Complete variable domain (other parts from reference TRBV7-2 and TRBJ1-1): GAGVSQSPSNKVTEKGKDVELRCDPISGHTALYWYRQSLGQGLEFLIYFQGNSAPDKSGLPSDRFSAERTGGSVSTLTIQRTQQEDSAVYLCASSLGGGRGKPMNTEAFFGQGTRLTVV.

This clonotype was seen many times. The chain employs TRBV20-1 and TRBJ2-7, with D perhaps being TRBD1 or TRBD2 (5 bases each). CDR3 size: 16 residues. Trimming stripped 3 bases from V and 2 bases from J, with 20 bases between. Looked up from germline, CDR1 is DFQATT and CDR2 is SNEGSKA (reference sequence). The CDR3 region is CSARRHGALHPYEQYF. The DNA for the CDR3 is TGCAGTGCTAGGCGCCACGGGGCCCTACACCCCTACGAGCAGTACTTC.

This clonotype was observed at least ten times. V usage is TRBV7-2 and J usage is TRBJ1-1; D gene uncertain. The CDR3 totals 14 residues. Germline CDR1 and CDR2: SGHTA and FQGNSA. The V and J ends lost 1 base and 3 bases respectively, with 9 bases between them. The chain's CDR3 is CASSLGTWDTEAFF. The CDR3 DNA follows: TGTGCCAGCAGCTTAGGGACTTGGGACACTGAAGCTTTCTTT.

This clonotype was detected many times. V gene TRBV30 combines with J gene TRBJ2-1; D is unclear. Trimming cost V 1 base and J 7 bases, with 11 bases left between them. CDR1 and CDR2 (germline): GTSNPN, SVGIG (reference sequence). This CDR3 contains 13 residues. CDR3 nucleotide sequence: TGTGCCTGGAGTGGTGCGCTTGTGAATGAGCAGTTCTTC. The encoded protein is CAWSGALVNEQFF.

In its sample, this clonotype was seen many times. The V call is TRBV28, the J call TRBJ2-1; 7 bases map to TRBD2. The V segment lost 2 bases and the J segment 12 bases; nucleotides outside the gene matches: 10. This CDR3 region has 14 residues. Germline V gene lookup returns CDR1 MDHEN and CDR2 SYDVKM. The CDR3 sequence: CASSLIREASGQFF. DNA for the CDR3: TGTGCCAGCAGTTTAATTCGGGAGGCCAGCGGGCAGTTCTTC.

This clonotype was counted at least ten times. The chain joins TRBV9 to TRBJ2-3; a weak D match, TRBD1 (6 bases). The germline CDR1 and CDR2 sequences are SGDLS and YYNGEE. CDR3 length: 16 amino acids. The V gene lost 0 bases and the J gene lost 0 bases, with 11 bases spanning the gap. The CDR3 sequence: CASSVDREKSTDTQYF. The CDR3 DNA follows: TGTGCCAGCAGCGTAGACAGGGAAAAGAGCACAGATACGCAGTATTTT.

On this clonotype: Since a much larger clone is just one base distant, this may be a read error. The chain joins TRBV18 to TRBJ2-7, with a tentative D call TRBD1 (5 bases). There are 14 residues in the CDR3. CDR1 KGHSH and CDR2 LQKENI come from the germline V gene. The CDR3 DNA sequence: TGTGCCAGCTTACCAGTGACAGCGTCCTACGAGCAGTACTTC. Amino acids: CASLPVTASYEQYF.

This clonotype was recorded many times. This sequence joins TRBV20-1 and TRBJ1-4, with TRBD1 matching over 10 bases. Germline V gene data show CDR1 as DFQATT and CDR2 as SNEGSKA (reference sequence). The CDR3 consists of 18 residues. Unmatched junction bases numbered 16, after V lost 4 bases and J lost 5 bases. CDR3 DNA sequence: TGCAGTGCTAAAGTGACAGGGGGCCAGAGAGGATCGAATGAAAAACTGTTTTTT. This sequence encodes CSAKVTGGQRGSNEKLFF.

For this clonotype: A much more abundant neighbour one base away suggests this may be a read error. CDR3 sequence: CDSSSNYEQYF. CDR3 bases: TGTGACAGCAGCTCTAACTACGAGCAGTACTTC. The chain carries TRBV7-2 and TRBJ2-7, with D uncertain. The CDR3 spans 11 residues. The V gene's germline CDR1 is SGHTA and CDR2 FQGNSA.

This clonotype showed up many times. The CDR3 reads CSASLLSSYEQYF. DNA of the CDR3: TGCAGTGCCTCACTCCTAAGCTCCTACGAGCAGTACTTC. The gene calls are TRBV20-1 and TRBJ2-7; D gene unclear. There are 13 residues in the CDR3. Trimming left V 6 bases short and J 0 bases short, with 12 bases between. Germline V gives CDR1 DFQATT, CDR2 SNEGSKA (reference sequence).

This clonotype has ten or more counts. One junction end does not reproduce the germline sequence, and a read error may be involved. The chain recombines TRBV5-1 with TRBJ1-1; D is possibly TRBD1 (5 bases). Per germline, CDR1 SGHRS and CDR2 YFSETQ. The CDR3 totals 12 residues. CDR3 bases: TGCGCCAGCAGCTTGCAGGGTACTGAGGCTTTCTTT. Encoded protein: CASSLQGTEAFF.

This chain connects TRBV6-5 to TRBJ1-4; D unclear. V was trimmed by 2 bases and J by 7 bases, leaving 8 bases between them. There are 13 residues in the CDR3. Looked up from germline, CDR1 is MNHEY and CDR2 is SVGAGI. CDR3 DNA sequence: TGTGCCAGCAGTTACGATGTTAGTGAAAAACTGTTTTTT. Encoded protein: CASSYDVSEKLFF.

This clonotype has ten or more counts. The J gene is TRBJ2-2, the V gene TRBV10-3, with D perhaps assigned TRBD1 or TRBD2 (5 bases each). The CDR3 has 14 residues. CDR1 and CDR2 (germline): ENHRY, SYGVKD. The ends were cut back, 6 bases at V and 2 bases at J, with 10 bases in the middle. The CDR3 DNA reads TGTGCCATCAGGCAGGGAGCAAACACCGGGGAGCTGTTTTTT. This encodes CAIRQGANTGELFF.

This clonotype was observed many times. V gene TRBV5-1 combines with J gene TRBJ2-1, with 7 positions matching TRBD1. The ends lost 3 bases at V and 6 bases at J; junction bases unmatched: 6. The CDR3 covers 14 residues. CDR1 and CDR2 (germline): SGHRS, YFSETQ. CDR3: CASSSDRVGNEQFF. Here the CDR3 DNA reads TGCGCCAGCAGCTCCGACAGGGTGGGCAATGAGCAGTTCTTC. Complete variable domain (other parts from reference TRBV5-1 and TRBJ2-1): KAGVTQTPRYLIKTRGQQVTLSCSPISGHRSVSWYQQTPGQGLQFLFEYFSETQRNKGNFPGRFSGRQFSNSRSEMNVSTLELGDSALYLCASSSDRVGNEQFFGPGTRLTVL.

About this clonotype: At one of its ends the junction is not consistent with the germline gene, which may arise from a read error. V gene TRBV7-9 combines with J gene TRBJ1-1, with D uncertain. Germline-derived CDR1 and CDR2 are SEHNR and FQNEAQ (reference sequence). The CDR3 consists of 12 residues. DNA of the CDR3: TGTGACAGCAGCAACTTCAACACTGAAGCTTTCTTT. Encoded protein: CDSSNFNTEAFF.

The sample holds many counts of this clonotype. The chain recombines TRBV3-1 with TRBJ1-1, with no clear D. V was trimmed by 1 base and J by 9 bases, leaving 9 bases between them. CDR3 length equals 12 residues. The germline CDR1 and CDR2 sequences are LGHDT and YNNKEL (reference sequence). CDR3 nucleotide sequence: TGTGCCAGCAGCCAAGCGGGCAGGAAAGCTTTCTTT. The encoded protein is CASSQAGRKAFF.

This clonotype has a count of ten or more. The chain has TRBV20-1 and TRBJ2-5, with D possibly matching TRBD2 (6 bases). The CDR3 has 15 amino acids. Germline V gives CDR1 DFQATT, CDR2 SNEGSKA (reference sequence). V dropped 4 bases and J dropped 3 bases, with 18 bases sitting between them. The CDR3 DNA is TGCAGTGCTACCCCTCGGGACTTGGTTAAAGAGACCCAGTACTTC. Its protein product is CSATPRDLVKETQYF.

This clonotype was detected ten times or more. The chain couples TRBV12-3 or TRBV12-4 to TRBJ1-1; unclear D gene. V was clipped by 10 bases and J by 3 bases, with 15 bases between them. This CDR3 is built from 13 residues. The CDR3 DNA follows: TGTGCCACCTGTCCAGTCTTGGACACTGAAGCTTTCTTT. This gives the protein CATCPVLDTEAFF.

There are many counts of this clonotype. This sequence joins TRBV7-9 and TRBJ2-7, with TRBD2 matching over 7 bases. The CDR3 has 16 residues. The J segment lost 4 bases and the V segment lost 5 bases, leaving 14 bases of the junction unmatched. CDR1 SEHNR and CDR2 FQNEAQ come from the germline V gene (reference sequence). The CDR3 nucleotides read TGTGCCAGCAGCCCCCCGGGAGGCGGGAGTATGTACGAGCAGTACTTC. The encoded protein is CASSPPGGGSMYEQYF.